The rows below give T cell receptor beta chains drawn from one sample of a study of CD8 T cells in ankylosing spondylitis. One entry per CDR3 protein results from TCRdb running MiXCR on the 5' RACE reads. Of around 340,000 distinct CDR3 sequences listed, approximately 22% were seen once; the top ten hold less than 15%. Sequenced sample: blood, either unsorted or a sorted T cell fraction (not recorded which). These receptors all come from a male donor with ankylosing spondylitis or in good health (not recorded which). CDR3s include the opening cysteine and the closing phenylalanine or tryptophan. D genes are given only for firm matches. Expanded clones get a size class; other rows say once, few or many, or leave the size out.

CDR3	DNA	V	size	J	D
CASSDGVYEQFF	TGCGCCAGCAGTGACGGAGTTTATGAGCAGTTCTTC	TRBV10-2	NA	TRBJ2-1	NA
CATSPGQGYYEQYF	TGTGCCACCAGCCCGGGACAGGGGTACTACGAGCAGTACTTC	TRBV6-1	NA	TRBJ2-7	TRBD1
CASSLGGGVAETDTQYF	TGCGCCAGCAGCCTCGGTGGGGGGGTAGCAGAAACAGATACGCAGTATTTT	TRBV5-1	NA	TRBJ2-3	TRBD2
CATSRDQYDGHDLQSQETQYF	TGTGCCACCAGCAGAGATCAGTATGACGGCCACGATCTGCAAAGCCAAGAGACCCAGTACTTC	TRBV15	NA	TRBJ2-5	NA
CASSLEPGSPQHF	TGTGCCAGCAGTTTAGAACCCGGCTCGCCCCAGCATTTT	TRBV28	few	TRBJ1-5	NA
CASSQNPRGTTDTQYF	TGTGCCAGCAGCCAAAACCCCCGGGGTACCACAGATACGCAGTATTTT	TRBV4-2	NA	TRBJ2-3	NA
CASSRELSGGGINEQFF	TGCGCCAGCAGCCGAGAGCTTTCCGGGGGGGGCATCAATGAGCAGTTCTTC	TRBV4-1	NA	TRBJ2-1	TRBD2
CAILGQGGTEAFF	TGTGCCATCCTCGGACAGGGAGGCACTGAAGCTTTCTTT	TRBV13	NA	TRBJ1-1	TRBD1
CASSYSFRRDNEQFF	TGTGCCAGCAGTTACTCGTTTAGAAGGGACAATGAGCAGTTCTTC	TRBV6-5	few	TRBJ2-1	NA
CASSLPGVEQYF	TGTGCCAGCAGCCTTCCGGGGGTCGAGCAGTACTTC	TRBV7-2	many	TRBJ2-7	NA
CASSRRDRERTGELFF	TGTGCCAGCAGTCGAAGGGACAGGGAGAGAACCGGGGAGCTGTTTTTT	TRBV28	few	TRBJ2-2	TRBD1
CASSGGGGRIYEQYF	TGTGCCAGCAGCGGAGGGGGGGGACGGATCTACGAGCAGTACTTC	TRBV7-9	NA	TRBJ2-7	NA
CASSLLAGTTYEQYF	TGTGCCAGCAGTTTATTGGCAGGGACCACCTACGAGCAGTACTTC	TRBV27	NA	TRBJ2-7	NA
CASTSTGTGIYEQYF	TGTGCCAGCACCTCAACCGGGACAGGGATTTACGAGCAGTACTTC	TRBV3-1	few	TRBJ2-7	TRBD1
CSVDLSGAATGELFF	TGCAGCGTTGATCTAAGCGGGGCCGCTACCGGGGAGCTGTTTTTT	TRBV29-1	NA	TRBJ2-2	TRBD2
CASSWDSGANVLTF	TGTGCCAGCAGTTGGGACTCTGGGGCCAACGTCCTGACTTTC	TRBV27	few	TRBJ2-6	NA
CASSVGGQGGDSPLHF	TGTGCCAGCAGCGTAGGGGGCCAGGGTGGGGATTCACCCCTCCACTTT	TRBV9	few	TRBJ1-6	NA
CASSSVGGGAGAQYF	TGTGCCAGCAGCTCCGTAGGAGGGGGGGCCGGTGCCCAGTACTTC	TRBV28	NA	TRBJ2-5	NA
CSVEDRAGTNTGELFF	TGCAGCGTTGAAGATCGGGCAGGGACCAACACCGGGGAGCTGTTTTTT	TRBV29-1	many	TRBJ2-2	NA
CASSTKLGREWYEQYF	TGTGCCAGCAGTACCAAATTGGGCAGGGAATGGTACGAGCAGTACTTC	TRBV28	NA	TRBJ2-7	NA
CVTGQDGTQYF	TGTGTGACGGGGCAAGACGGGACCCAGTACTTC	TRBV30	NA	TRBJ2-5	NA
CASSFSGLDITQETQYF	TGTGCCAGCAGCTTCAGCGGGCTAGACATTACCCAAGAGACCCAGTACTTC	TRBV5-6	few	TRBJ2-5	NA
CASSQTSGEGNEQFF	TGCGCCAGCAGCCAGACTAGCGGGGAGGGAAATGAGCAGTTCTTC	TRBV4-1	NA	TRBJ2-1	TRBD2
CASSATRGDPTQETQYF	TGTGCCAGCAGCGCAACTCGAGGGGACCCCACCCAAGAGACCCAGTACTTC	TRBV3-1	once	TRBJ2-5	NA